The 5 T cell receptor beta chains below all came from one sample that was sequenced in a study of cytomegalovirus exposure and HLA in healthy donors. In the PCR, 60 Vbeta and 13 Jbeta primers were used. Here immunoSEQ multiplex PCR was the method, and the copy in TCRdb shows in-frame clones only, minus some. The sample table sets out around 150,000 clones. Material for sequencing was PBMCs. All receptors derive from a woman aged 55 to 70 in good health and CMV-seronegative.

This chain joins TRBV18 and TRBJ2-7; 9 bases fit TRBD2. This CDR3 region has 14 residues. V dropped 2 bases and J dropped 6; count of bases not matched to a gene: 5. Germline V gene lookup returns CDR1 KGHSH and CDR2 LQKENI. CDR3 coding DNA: TGTGCCAGCTCACCATTAGCGGGAGTCTCCGAGCAGTACTTC. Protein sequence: CASSPLAGVSEQYF.

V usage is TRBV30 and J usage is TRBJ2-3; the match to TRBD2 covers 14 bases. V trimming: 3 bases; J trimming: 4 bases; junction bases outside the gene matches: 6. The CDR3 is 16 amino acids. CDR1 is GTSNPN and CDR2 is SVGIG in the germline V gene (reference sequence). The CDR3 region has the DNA TGTGCCTGGAGCGATGGGACTAGCGGGAGTGCAGATACGCAGTATTTT. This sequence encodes CAWSDGTSGSADTQYF.

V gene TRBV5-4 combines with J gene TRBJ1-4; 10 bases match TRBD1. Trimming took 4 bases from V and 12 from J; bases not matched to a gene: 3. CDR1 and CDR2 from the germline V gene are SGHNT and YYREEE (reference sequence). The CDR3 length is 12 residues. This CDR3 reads CASSGGTGELFF. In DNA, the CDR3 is TGTGCCAGCAGCGGCGGGACAGGGGAACTGTTTTTT.

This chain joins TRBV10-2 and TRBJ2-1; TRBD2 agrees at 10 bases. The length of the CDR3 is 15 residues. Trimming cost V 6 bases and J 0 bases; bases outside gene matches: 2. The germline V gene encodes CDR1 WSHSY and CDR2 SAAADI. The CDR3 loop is CASRSSGSSYNEQFF. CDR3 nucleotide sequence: TGCGCCAGCAGGTCTAGCGGGAGCTCCTACAATGAGCAGTTCTTC.

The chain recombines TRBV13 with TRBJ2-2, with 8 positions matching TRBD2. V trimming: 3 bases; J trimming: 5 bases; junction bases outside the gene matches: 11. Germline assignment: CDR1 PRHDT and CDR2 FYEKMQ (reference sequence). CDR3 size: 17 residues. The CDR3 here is CASSFFYGGAETGELFF. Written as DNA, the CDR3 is TGTGCCAGCAGCTTTTTTTACGGGGGGGCCGAAACCGGGGAGCTGTTTTTT.